One and the same sample provided the 28 T cell receptor beta chains below, sequenced in a study of blood T cell repertoires in COVID-19. Data came from immunoSEQ multiplex PCR; TCRdb stores just in-frame clones and leaves some out. In the table there are some 180,000 clones, about 85% of which are singletons. Input material: peripheral blood. The receptors were sampled from a woman at least 80 years old with COVID-19, enrolled during active disease.

The chain recombines TRBV28 with TRBJ1-4; D remains unclear. The CDR3 is made up of 13 amino acids. V lost 4 bases, J lost 6 bases, and 9 bases lay in between. Germline V gene data show CDR1 as MDHEN and CDR2 as SYDVKM. This CDR3 reads CASSSPLHEKLFF. The CDR3 bases are TGTGCCAGCAGTTCCCCTCTCCATGAAAAACTGTTTTTT.

J is TRBJ1-2 and V is TRBV3-1 (or the pseudogene TRBV3-2); D is undetermined. CDR1 is LGHDT, CDR2 YNNKEL, per germline (reference sequence). V lost 0 bases and J lost 10, with 15 bases in between. The CDR3 runs 14 residues. CDR3 nucleotides: TGTGCCAGCAGCCAAGATAGCGCGGGTAGGGACTACACCTTC. The encoded protein is CASSQDSAGRDYTF.

The V gene is TRBV2, the J gene TRBJ1-5; D is possibly TRBD1 (6 bases). This CDR3 has 12 amino acids. The V end was cut by 4 bases, the J end by 6 bases, with 7 bases between. Germline V lookup: CDR1 SNHLY, CDR2 FYNNEI. The CDR3 loop reads CASSGGRQPQHF. CDR3 bases: TGTGCCAGCAGTGGGGGGCGTCAGCCCCAGCATTTT.

The chain couples TRBV7-9 to TRBJ1-1; D not certain. Per the germline V gene, CDR1 is SEHNR and CDR2 is FQNEAQ (reference sequence). Trimming stripped 1 base from V and 6 bases from J, with 15 bases between. CDR3 length: 15 amino acids. CDR3 coding DNA: TGTGCCAGCAGCTTAGATGGAAGGGTGAGGGCTGAAGCTTTCTTT. This codes for CASSLDGRVRAEAFF.

V usage is TRBV4-2 and J usage is TRBJ2-1; 12 bases align to TRBD2. With V trimmed by 3 bases and J by 8 bases, 11 bases remained unmatched. This CDR3 contains 17 residues. Germline lookup yields CDR1 LGHNA and CDR2 YNFKEQ. The CDR3 region has the DNA TGTGCCAGCAGCCAGGGAAGACTAGCGGGGGTTGTCGATGAGCAGTTCTTC. Residues: CASSQGRLAGVVDEQFF.

The chain is built from TRBV12-3 or TRBV12-4 and TRBJ1-1; possible D gene TRBD1, 5 bases. V was cut by 6 bases and J by 1 base, with 9 bases left in between. The CDR3 has 13 amino acids. CDR3 region: CASRVRANTEAFF. The CDR3 region has the DNA TGTGCCAGCAGGGTCAGGGCGAACACTGAAGCTTTCTTT.

The chain joins TRBV10-3 to TRBJ2-7; a weak D match, TRBD1 (6 bases). Germline V lookup: CDR1 ENHRY, CDR2 SYGVKD. Deletions cut 11 bases from V and 6 bases from J, with 14 bases between. This CDR3 has 11 residues. The CDR3 nucleotides read TGTGCCGTAAGAACAGGGTTCGAGCAGTACTTC. Translated, it gives CAVRTGFEQYF.

The chain combines TRBV28 with TRBJ1-3, with D possibly matching TRBD1 (6 bases). Between the trimmed V and J ends, which lost 3 bases and 0 bases, there was a span of 15 bases. CDR3 length: 17 residues. CDR1 and CDR2 from the germline V gene are MDHEN and SYDVKM. CDR3 amino acids: CASSLFRDTNSGNTIYF. CDR3 bases: TGTGCCAGCAGTTTGTTCCGGGACACCAACTCTGGAAACACCATATATTTT.

The rearrangement links TRBV5-1 to TRBJ1-2; 9 bases align to TRBD1. The germline V gene encodes CDR1 SGHRS and CDR2 YFSETQ. The trim removed 3 bases at V and 6 bases at J, leaving 6 bases unmatched. This CDR3 contains 14 residues. This chain's CDR3 is CASSWEGQGDGYTF. The CDR3 DNA follows: TGCGCCAGCAGCTGGGAGGGACAGGGAGATGGCTACACCTTC.

In its sample, this clone was seen a few times. This chain connects TRBV5-1 to TRBJ2-5; TRBD1 aligns across 7 bases. The germline gives CDR1 SGHRS, CDR2 YFSETQ. Trimming removed 9 bases from V and 5 bases from J; junction bases left unmatched: 13. This CDR3 comprises 14 residues. CDR3: CATRPGQAGETQYF. In DNA, the CDR3 is TGCGCCACCAGACCCGGACAGGCTGGGGAGACCCAGTACTTC.

The chain couples TRBV19 to TRBJ1-5, with a tentative D call TRBD1 (5 bases). Trimming stripped 7 bases from V and 2 bases from J, with 9 bases between. This CDR3 has 13 amino acids. Germline CDR1 is LNHDA and CDR2 is SQIVND (reference sequence). The chain's CDR3 is CASTTTGNQPQHF. CDR3 DNA sequence: TGTGCCAGTACCACGACAGGCAATCAGCCCCAGCATTTT.

Only one count was recorded for this clone. V gene TRBV4-1 combines with J gene TRBJ1-6, with no clear D. The CDR3 spans 19 residues. Germline V gene sequence: CDR1 MGHRA, CDR2 YSYEKL. The V gene lost 0 bases and the J gene lost 0 bases, with 15 bases spanning the gap. The CDR3 DNA is TGCGCCAGCAGCCAAGAGTACTTTGGAGCGAGCTCCTATAATTCACCCCTCCACTTT. This codes for CASSQEYFGASSYNSPLHF.

This chain connects TRBV19 to TRBJ1-5, with 8 bases fitting TRBD1. Germline CDR1 and CDR2: LNHDA and SQIVND (reference sequence). Losses at the gene ends were 6 bases for V and 5 bases for J; bases not matched to a gene: 12. The CDR3 consists of 16 residues. CDR3 amino acids: CASSQLTGGGDQPQHF. DNA for the CDR3: TGTGCCAGTAGCCAACTCACAGGGGGGGGTGATCAGCCCCAGCATTTT. The complete variable domain, with remaining parts taken from reference TRBV19 and TRBJ1-5, reads DGGITQSPKYLFRKEGQNVTLSCEQNLNHDAMYWYRQDPGQGLRLIYYSQIVNDFQKGDIAEGYSVSREKKESFPLTVTSAQKNPTAFYLCASSQLTGGGDQPQHFGDGTRLSIL.

J is TRBJ2-5 and V is TRBV11-2; D is unresolved. Germline V CDR1 and CDR2: SGHAT, FQNNGV. Trimming stripped 4 bases from V and 2 bases from J, with 8 bases between. The length of the CDR3 is 13 residues. The CDR3 bases are TGTGCCAGCAGCTGGGCAATTCAAGAGACCCAGTACTTC. It encodes CASSWAIQETQYF. The complete variable domain, with remaining parts taken from reference TRBV11-2 and TRBJ2-5, reads EAGVAQSPRYKIIEKRQSVAFWCNPISGHATLYWYQQILGQGPKLLIQFQNNGVVDDSQLPKDRFSAERLKGVDSTLKIQPAKLEDSAVYLCASSWAIQETQYFGPGTRLLVL.

The chain has TRBV7-9 and TRBJ1-4; TRBD1 agrees at 9 bases. CDR3 length: 16 residues. CDR1 is SEHNR, CDR2 FQNEAQ, per germline (reference sequence). J gave up 4 bases and V 5 bases, and 8 bases lay outside the gene matches. The CDR3 region has the DNA TGTGCCAGCAGCCCCGGGACAGGGACCTATAATGAAAAACTGTTTTTT. It codes for CASSPGTGTYNEKLFF.

V gene TRBV3-1 (or the pseudogene TRBV3-2) combines with J gene TRBJ1-4, with 7 bases that match TRBD1. V trimming: 8 bases; J trimming: 1 base; junction bases outside the gene matches: 4. This CDR3 comprises 14 residues. Germline CDR1 is LGHDT and CDR2 is YNNKEL (reference sequence). In DNA form, the CDR3 reads TGTGCCAGCTCTCGACAGGGAACTAATGAAAAACTGTTTTTT. Translated, it gives CASSRQGTNEKLFF.

J is TRBJ2-6 and V is TRBV4-2; 12 bases align to TRBD2. CDR1 is LGHNA and CDR2 is YNFKEQ in the germline V gene. Unmatched junction bases numbered 8, after V lost 0 bases and J lost 5 bases. The length of the CDR3 is 19 residues. The CDR3 region is CASSQESSGGVRRANVLTF. Written as DNA, the CDR3 is TGTGCCAGCAGCCAAGAATCTAGCGGGGGGGTCAGGAGGGCCAACGTCCTGACTTTC.

The chain combines TRBV29-1 with TRBJ2-1; 13 nucleotides line up with TRBD2. V trimming: 5 bases; J trimming: 0 bases; junction bases outside the gene matches: 10. Germline-derived CDR1 and CDR2 are SQVTM and ANQGSEA. The CDR3 has 18 amino acids. The CDR3 here is CSVTTSGRAGDSYNEQFF. The CDR3 region has the DNA TGCAGCGTTACCACTAGCGGGAGGGCCGGGGACTCCTACAATGAGCAGTTCTTC.

The V and J genes are TRBV6-6 and TRBJ1-5, with D maybe TRBD1 (5 bases). There are 15 residues in the CDR3. V lost 6 bases and J lost 5, with 17 bases in between. Per the germline V gene, CDR1 is MNHNY and CDR2 is SVGAGI (reference sequence). The CDR3 DNA is TGTGCCAGCAGGTCGAGGGGAGGGTCTCATCAGCCCCAGCATTTT. Amino acids: CASRSRGGSHQPQHF.

This clone was seen a single time. The chain carries TRBV6-6 and TRBJ2-2; D might be TRBD1 (5 bases). V gave up 6 bases and J gave up 0 bases, with 8 bases separating them. From germline, CDR1 is MNHNY and CDR2 SVGAGI (reference sequence). This CDR3 has 14 amino acids. CDR3 DNA sequence: TGTGCCAGCAGAGGACAAGCGAACACCGGGGAGCTGTTTTTT. It is translated as CASRGQANTGELFF.

The rearrangement links TRBV9 to TRBJ2-3; 12 bases are shared with TRBD2. The CDR3 is 15 residues long. V lost 0 bases to trimming and J lost 10 bases; unmatched junction nucleotides: 6. The germline V gene has CDR1 SGDLS and CDR2 YYNGEE. The chain's CDR3 is CASSVELAGGPAQYF. CDR3 sequence (DNA): TGTGCCAGCAGCGTAGAGCTAGCGGGAGGGCCGGCGCAGTATTTT.

CDR3 nucleotide sequence: TGTGCCAGTAGTAATTTAGCGGGAGAAGTTGAGCAGTTCTTC. Encoded protein: CASSNLAGEVEQFF. The chain carries TRBV19 and TRBJ2-1, with TRBD2 identical over 9 bases. Germline V gene sequence: CDR1 LNHDA, CDR2 SQIVND (reference sequence). V shed 4 bases, J shed 9 bases, and the junction held 7 bases outside the gene matches. The CDR3 loop spans 14 amino acids. Combining the CDR3 with reference TRBV19 and TRBJ2-1 gives the whole variable domain DGGITQSPKYLFRKEGQNVTLSCEQNLNHDAMYWYRQDPGQGLRLIYYSQIVNDFQKGDIAEGYSVSREKKESFPLTVTSAQKNPTAFYLCASSNLAGEVEQFFGPGTRLTVL.

The chain employs TRBV9 and TRBJ1-1, with a tentative D call TRBD1 (6 bases). V lost 5 bases to trimming and J lost 0 bases, with 11 bases between them. This CDR3 comprises 14 residues. Germline V CDR1 and CDR2: SGDLS, YYNGEE. The CDR3 spells CASSKTGLNTEAFF. The CDR3 DNA sequence: TGTGCCAGCAGTAAGACAGGCCTGAACACTGAAGCTTTCTTT.

The genes are TRBV2 and TRBJ2-5, with TRBD2 matching 10 bases. CDR3 length equals 14 residues. Germline CDR1 SNHLY, CDR2 FYNNEI. V was clipped by 6 bases and J by 4 bases; unmatched bases: 5. CDR3 sequence: CASRKREGGETQYF. The DNA of the CDR3 is TGTGCCAGCAGGAAGCGGGAGGGAGGAGAGACCCAGTACTTC.

The chain uses TRBV28 and TRBJ2-5; D gene ambiguous. The CDR3 consists of 12 residues. With 7 bases removed from V and 5 bases from J, the gap between germline ends came to 11 bases. CDR1 and CDR2 (germline): MDHEN, SYDVKM. The DNA of the CDR3 is TGTGCCAGCACCAAACCCAGGGAGACCCAGTACTTC. Its protein is CASTKPRETQYF.

The chain has TRBV19 and TRBJ1-6; D is ambiguous. This CDR3 is 13 amino acids long. Trimming stripped 2 bases from V and 11 bases from J, with 10 bases between. Germline loops: CDR1 LNHDA, CDR2 SQIVND (reference sequence). In DNA form, the CDR3 reads TGTGCCAGTAGTATACGGAGGGAGGCACCCCTCCACTTT. Translation gives CASSIRREAPLHF.

The J gene is TRBJ1-1, the V gene TRBV5-1; 7 positions agree with TRBD1. J lost 5 bases, V lost 0 bases, and 4 bases had no gene match. Germline values: CDR1 SGHRS, CDR2 YFSETQ. CDR3 size: 14 residues. The CDR3 region has the DNA TGCGCCAGCAGCTTGGAGGGCAGGGGGACTGAAGCTTTCTTT. Translated: CASSLEGRGTEAFF.

The chain uses TRBV5-1 and TRBJ2-1; 12 bases match TRBD2. V was pared by 2 bases and J by 10 bases, with 7 bases of the junction left unmatched. This CDR3 contains 15 residues. Germline assignment: CDR1 SGHRS and CDR2 YFSETQ. CDR3 nucleotides: TGCGCCAGCAGCTTTTCTACCGGACTAGCGGGGGAGCAGTTCTTC. The encoded protein is CASSFSTGLAGEQFF.